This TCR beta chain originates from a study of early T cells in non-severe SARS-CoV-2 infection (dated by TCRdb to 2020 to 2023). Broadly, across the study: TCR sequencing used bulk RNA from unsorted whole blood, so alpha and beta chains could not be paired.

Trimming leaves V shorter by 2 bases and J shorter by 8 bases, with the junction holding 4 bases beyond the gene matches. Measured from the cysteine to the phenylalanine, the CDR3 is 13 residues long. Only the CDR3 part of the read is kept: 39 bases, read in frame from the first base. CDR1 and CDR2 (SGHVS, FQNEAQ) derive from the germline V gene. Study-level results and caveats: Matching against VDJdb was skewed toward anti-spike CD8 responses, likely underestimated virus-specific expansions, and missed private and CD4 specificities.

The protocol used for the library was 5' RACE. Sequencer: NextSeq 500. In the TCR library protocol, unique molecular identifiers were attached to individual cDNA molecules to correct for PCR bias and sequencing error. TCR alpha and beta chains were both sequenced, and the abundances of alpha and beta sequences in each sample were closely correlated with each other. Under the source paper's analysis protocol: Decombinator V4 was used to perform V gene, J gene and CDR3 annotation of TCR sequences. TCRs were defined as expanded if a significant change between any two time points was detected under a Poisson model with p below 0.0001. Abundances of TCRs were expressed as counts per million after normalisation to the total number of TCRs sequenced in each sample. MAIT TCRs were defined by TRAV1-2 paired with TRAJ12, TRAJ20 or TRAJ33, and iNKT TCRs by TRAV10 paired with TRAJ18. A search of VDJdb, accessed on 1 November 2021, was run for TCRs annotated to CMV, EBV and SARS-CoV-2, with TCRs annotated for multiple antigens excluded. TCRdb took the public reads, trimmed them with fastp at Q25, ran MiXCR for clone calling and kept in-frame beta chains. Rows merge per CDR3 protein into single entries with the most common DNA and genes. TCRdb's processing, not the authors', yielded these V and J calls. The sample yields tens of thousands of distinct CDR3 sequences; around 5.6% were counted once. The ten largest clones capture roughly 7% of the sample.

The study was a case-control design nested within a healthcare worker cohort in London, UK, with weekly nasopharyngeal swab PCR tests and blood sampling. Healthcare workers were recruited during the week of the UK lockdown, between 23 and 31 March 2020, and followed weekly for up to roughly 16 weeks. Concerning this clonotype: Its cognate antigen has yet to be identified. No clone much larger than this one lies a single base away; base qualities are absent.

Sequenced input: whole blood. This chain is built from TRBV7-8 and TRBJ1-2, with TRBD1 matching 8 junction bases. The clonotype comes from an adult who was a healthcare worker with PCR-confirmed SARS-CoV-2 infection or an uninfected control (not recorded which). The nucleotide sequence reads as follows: TGTGCCAGCAGCTTATTGTCAGGGGGCGGCTACACCTTC. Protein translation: CASSLLSGGGYTF. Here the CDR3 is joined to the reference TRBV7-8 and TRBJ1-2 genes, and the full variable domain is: GAGVSQSPRYKVAKRGQDVALRCDPISGHVSLFWYQQALGQGPEFLTYFQNEAQLDKSGLPSDRFFAERPEGSVSTLKIQRTQQEDSAVYLCASSLLSGGGYTFGSGTRLTVV.